These 10 T cell receptor beta chains share one sample of origin, sequenced in a study of cytomegalovirus exposure and HLA in healthy donors. The assay was immunoSEQ multiplex PCR, and TCRdb's table has in-frame clones only and misses some. The sample records more than 95,000 clones, around 94% being singletons. The sequenced sample was PBMCs. The receptors were gathered from a woman between 18 and 29 years old in good health and CMV-seronegative.

The chain joins TRBV20-1 to TRBJ1-1; D is unresolved. V shed 3 bases and J shed 2 bases, with 4 bases lying between them. The germline CDR1 and CDR2 sequences are DFQATT and SNEGSKA (reference sequence). This CDR3 comprises 11 residues. CDR3 in DNA: TGCAGTGCTAGCCTTAACACTGAAGCTTTCTTT. It translates to CSASLNTEAFF.

A single count supports this clone. The J gene is TRBJ1-2, the V gene TRBV4-2, with 9 bases lining up with TRBD1. Germline lookup yields CDR1 LGHNA and CDR2 YNFKEQ. This CDR3 region has 19 residues. V lost 0 bases and J lost 0; bases outside the gene matches: 11. CDR3 in amino acids: CASSQDPGRDRDTNYGYTF. The CDR3 DNA follows: TGTGCCAGCAGCCAAGATCCAGGCCGGGACAGGGACACTAACTATGGCTACACCTTC.

This clone was picked up one time. The chain employs TRBV10-3 and TRBJ2-1; 10 bases agree with TRBD1. Per germline, CDR1 ENHRY and CDR2 SYGVKD. The CDR3 contains 15 residues. The junction had 8 bases not matched to a gene; V was cut back by 6 bases and J by 6 bases. The CDR3 region has the DNA TGTGCCATCAGCCCCGGGACAGGGGTTATCAATGAGCAGTTCTTC. It encodes CAISPGTGVINEQFF.

This chain connects TRBV7-9 to TRBJ2-3, with D possibly TRBD2 on 6 matching bases. Per germline, CDR1 SEHNR and CDR2 FQNEAQ (reference sequence). This CDR3 comprises 15 residues. Between the trimmed V and J ends, which lost 1 base and 4 bases, there was a span of 12 bases. This CDR3 is CASSLEEGLSDTQYF. DNA of the CDR3: TGTGCCAGCAGCTTAGAGGAGGGGTTGTCAGATACGCAGTATTTT.

This clone has a single count. The chain carries TRBV7-3 and TRBJ1-1; unclear D gene. V gave up 6 bases and J gave up 1 base, with 9 bases separating them. Germline-derived CDR1 and CDR2 are SGHTA and FQGTGA. The CDR3 is 13 residues long. The CDR3 protein is CASSMTPNTEAFF. The CDR3 DNA is TGTGCCAGCAGTATGACTCCGAACACTGAAGCTTTCTTT.

CDR3 loop: CASSATDTQYF. CDR3 DNA sequence: TGTGCCAGCAGTGCGACAGATACGCAGTATTTT. This chain links TRBV2 with TRBJ2-3; no definite D call. This CDR3 contains 11 residues. V was clipped by 4 bases and J by 3 bases, with 2 bases between them. Germline lookup yields CDR1 SNHLY and CDR2 FYNNEI.

The DNA of the CDR3 is TGCGCCAGCAGTCAATCCCCCGACACACTCCAGGGGGCAGGTCAGCCCCAGCATTTT. It yields the protein CASSQSPDTLQGAGQPQHF. The chain uses TRBV23-1 and TRBJ1-5; the match to TRBD1 covers 8 bases. Being an ORF, TRBV23-1 has a function that is uncertain. The CDR3 is made up of 19 amino acids. J lost 6 bases, V lost 0 bases, and 16 bases had no gene match.

The chain combines TRBV7-8 with TRBJ2-7; D is perhaps TRBD2 (5 bases). CDR1 and CDR2 from the germline V gene are SGHVS and FQNEAQ. The V and J ends lost 7 bases and 4 bases respectively, with 8 bases between them. The CDR3 loop spans 11 amino acids. As DNA, the CDR3 is TGTGCCAGCACGGCGGGTTACGAGCAGTACTTC. Its translation: CASTAGYEQYF.

The chain is built from TRBV19 and TRBJ1-1; 7 positions agree with TRBD1. V shed 3 bases and J 1 base; nucleotides not matched to a gene: 2. The CDR3 sequence is 14 residues long. CDR1 LNHDA and CDR2 SQIVND come from the germline V gene (reference sequence). The CDR3: CASSIRQGNTEAFF. Here the CDR3 DNA reads TGTGCCAGTAGTATTCGACAGGGGAACACTGAAGCTTTCTTT.

V gene TRBV19 combines with J gene TRBJ1-5; perhaps TRBD1 as D (6 bases). Germline values: CDR1 LNHDA, CDR2 SQIVND (reference sequence). With 8 bases removed from V and 5 bases from J, the gap between germline ends came to 13 bases. This CDR3 region has 13 residues. CDR3 nucleotides: TGTGCCAGTGGAAACAGGGCTCATCAGCCCCAGCATTTT. Amino acid sequence: CASGNRAHQPQHF.